This record covers a single TCR beta chain. Its specificity is not known. The junction shows a germline mismatch at one end, possibly a read error. The sample holds other DNA sequences that translate to the same CDR3. This specimen comes from a study of cytomegalovirus exposure and HLA in healthy donors. Primers: 60 Vbeta forward and 13 Jbeta reverse. TCRdb's copy holds only in-frame clones and misses some; the assay was immunoSEQ multiplex PCR. The sample contains fewer than 200,000 clones, roughly 80% of which appear only once. Study-level results: As was reported, the classifier diagnosed cytomegalovirus status with high specificity and sensitivity.

Input material: PBMCs. This receptor was obtained from a female donor in good health and CMV-seronegative.

CDR3 amino acids: CASSLGLAGGAYEQYF. The CDR3 DNA follows: TGCGCCAGCAGCTTGGGGTTAGCGGGAGGTGCCTACGAGCAGTACTTC. The V and J genes are TRBV5-4 and TRBJ2-7; 10 nucleotides agree with TRBD2. CDR3 length: 16 residues. Germline CDR1 reads SGHNT; CDR2 reads YYREEE (reference sequence). Full variable domain (outside the CDR3, taken from reference TRBV5-4 and TRBJ2-7): ETGVTQSPTHLIKTRGQQVTLRCSSQSGHNTVSWYQQALGQGPQFIFQYYREEENGRGNFPPRFSGLQFPNYSSELNVNALELDDSALYLCASSLGLAGGAYEQYFGPGTRLTVT.